The clone carrying this TCR beta chain was counted many times. These data belong to a study of Graves' ophthalmopathy and Graves' hyperthyroidism. The length of the CDR3 is 14 residues. Trimming removed 4 bases from V and 5 bases from J, with 15 bases in between. Looked up from germline, CDR1 is WSHSY and CDR2 is SAAADI. As the template, RNA transcripts were used to amplify TCR beta CDR3 regions. HTBI-primed first-round RT-PCR preceded second-round multiplex PCR. TCRdb ran MiXCR on the multiplex PCR reads and lists one entry per CDR3 protein. The data show about 390,000 distinct CDR3 sequences, with just over 15% seen just once and 5.5% to 8% held by the top ten.

This clonotype was obtained from a woman aged 18-29 years with stable Graves' hyperthyroidism. V is TRBV10-2 and J is TRBJ2-7; weak D call: TRBD1 (5 bases). The sequencing sample was made of peripheral blood. CDR3 in amino acids: CASSGSGLPDEQYF. In nucleotides, the CDR3 is TGCGCCAGCAGTGGTTCAGGGCTTCCCGACGAGCAGTACTTC.